This T cell receptor (beta chain) was obtained from a study of blood T cell repertoires in COVID-19. Study-wide background: Collection of acute and convalescent COVID-19 samples took place in the United States, Italy and Spain.

Germline CDR1 MDHEN, CDR2 SYDVKM. V shed 4 bases and J shed 7 bases, with 10 bases lying between them. The CDR3 length is 13 residues. Clones were sequenced by immunoSEQ multiplex PCR, and TCRdb holds only the in-frame ones, with some missing. The sample contains roughly 230,000 clones, approximately 86% of which appear only once. Input material: peripheral blood. The J gene is TRBJ2-2, the V gene TRBV28, with a weak D call TRBD2 (5 bases). This clonotype was sampled from a human donor in a cohort sampled during active COVID-19. The CDR3 nucleotides read TGTGCCAGCAGTTCTGGAGGTGGCGGGGAGCTGTTTTTT. Its protein is CASSSGGGGELFF.